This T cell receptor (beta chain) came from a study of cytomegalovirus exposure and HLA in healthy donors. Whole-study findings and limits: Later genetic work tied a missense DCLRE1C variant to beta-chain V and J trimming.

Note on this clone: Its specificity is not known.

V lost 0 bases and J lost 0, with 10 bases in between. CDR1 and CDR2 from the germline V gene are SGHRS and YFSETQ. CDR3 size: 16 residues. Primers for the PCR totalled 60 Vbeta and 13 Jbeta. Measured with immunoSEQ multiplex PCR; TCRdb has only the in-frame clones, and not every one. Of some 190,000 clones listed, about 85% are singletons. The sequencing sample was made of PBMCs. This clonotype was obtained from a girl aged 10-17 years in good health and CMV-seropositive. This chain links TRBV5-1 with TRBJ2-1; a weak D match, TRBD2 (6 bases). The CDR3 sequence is CASSLDSGYSYNEQFF. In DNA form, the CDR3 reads TGCGCCAGCAGCTTGGATAGCGGATACTCCTACAATGAGCAGTTCTTC.